This T cell receptor (beta chain) was documented in a study of blood T cell repertoires in COVID-19 (dated by TCRdb to between 2020 and 2021). Broadly, across the study: The collaborator samples originated in the United States, Italy and Spain and spanned the acute and convalescent phases of COVID-19. The material from the prospective study consisted of cDNA or gDNA derived from T cells, B-cell-depleted T cells, or PBMCs. The dataset comprised deeply sampled blood TCRbeta repertoires from subjects exposed to, actively infected with, or recovered from COVID-19. The repertoires were released in a freely available public database meant as a resource for research on the immune response to SARS-CoV-2. The samples were drawn from the first 160 participants of the ongoing ImmuneRACE study and from 1,254 subjects provided by 6 global collaborators. Sample metadata almost always included a de-identified subject ID, COVID-19 status, age in years and sex. Where HLA class I and class II types were available, the types were taken from metadata supplied by the sample provider, not from assay-based typing. General study outcomes and caveats: How much clinical and demographic metadata was included differed by source and by participant, and the metadata was provided uncurated.

TCRbeta CDR3 regions were amplified from genomic DNA using the immunoSEQ Assay, a bias-controlled multiplex PCR. Regarding the original processing steps: Within the assay, amplification of reference gene primers was used to estimate how many nucleated cells each sample contained. To quantify the absolute abundance of each unique TCRbeta CDR3 rearrangement, sequence reads were collapsed and filtered. For each sample, productive Simpson clonality was calculated as the square root of Simpson's diversity index across productive rearrangements. TCRdb limited this immuneACCESS table to in-frame rearrangements with V and J called. A share of clones is missing; checked studies link under half to unresolved V genes, and the rest is unexplained. V, J and clone size derive from that table, while D and trimming were established from the DNA sequence. This sample holds about 200,000 clones; about 86% were observed only once. About 4% of the sample is in the top ten clones.

Participants in the prospective study were aged roughly 18 to 100 years, lived in under 30 United States geographic areas, and enrolled through a virtual design. To assign participants to cohorts, the prospective study relied on clinical history that participants themselves reported in a screening survey and a study questionnaire. Exposed participants were defined as having been in contact with someone with a PCR-confirmed or clinician-diagnosed COVID-19 case within 2 weeks of study entry. In the prospective study, mobile phlebotomists collected whole blood, serum and a nasopharyngeal or oropharyngeal swab from each participant. Participants in the prospective study had the option to provide additional blood draws and questionnaires over an approximately two-month period. Before DNA extraction, prospective study blood samples were shipped either frozen or at room temperature. Worth noting for this clone: There is no known antigen for this receptor. Base quality data are lacking; no much larger clone is found one base away.

V is clipped by 6 bases and J by 3 bases, and the sequence between their germline boundaries is 24 bases long. Sequences SGHDN (CDR1) and FVKESK (CDR2) are obtained from the germline V gene. The CDR3 has 18 amino acids, counting the end cysteine and phenylalanine. The sequence is cut down to CDR3 DNA, 54 bases in frame from base 1. This TCR was sampled from a woman aged 25 to 39 who had been exposed to COVID-19. The V gene is TRBV14 and the J gene is TRBJ1-3; TRBD1 is a possible D gene, resting on 6 matching bases. Input material: PBMCs or T cells enriched from blood (not recorded which). In nucleotide form, the sequence is TGTGCCAGCAGGCCCGGTAGTCAGGGGCTTTTTATTGGAAACACCATATATTTT. This is translated as CASRPGSQGLFIGNTIYF.